This TCR beta chain emerged from a study of CD8 T cells in Susac syndrome. After extraction with the RNeasy kit, roughly 0.45 to 1 ug of the RNA was reverse transcribed using random hexamers. TCRdb re-called the immunoSEQ multiplex PCR reads with MiXCR, one entry per CDR3 protein. Among some 220,000 distinct CDR3 sequences listed, nearly 97% were seen once. CD8+ and CD4+ T cells were negatively isolated; TEMRA cells were FACS-enriched. Germline CDR1 reads SQVTM; CDR2 reads ANQGSEA. V lost 8 bases and J 7 bases, leaving 17 bases between the germline ends. CDR3 size: 13 residues. This receptor was identified in a human donor with multiple sclerosis. The V call is TRBV29-1, the J call TRBJ1-4, with D maybe TRBD1 (5 bases). The sequenced sample was CD4+ T cells from PBMCs. The CDR3 DNA is TGCAGCTCGCAACGGAGGGGTAGTGAAAAACTGTTTTTT. Encoded protein: CSSQRRGSEKLFF.